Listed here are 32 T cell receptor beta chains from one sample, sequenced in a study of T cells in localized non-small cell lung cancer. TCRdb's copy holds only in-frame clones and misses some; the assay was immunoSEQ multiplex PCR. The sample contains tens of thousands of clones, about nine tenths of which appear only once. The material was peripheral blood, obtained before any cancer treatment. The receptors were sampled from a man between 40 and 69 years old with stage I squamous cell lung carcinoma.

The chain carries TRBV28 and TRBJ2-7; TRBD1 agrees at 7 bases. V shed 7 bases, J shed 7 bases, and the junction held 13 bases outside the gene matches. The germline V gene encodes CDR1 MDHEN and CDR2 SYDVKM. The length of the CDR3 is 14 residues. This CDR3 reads CASTHQGVVGEQYF. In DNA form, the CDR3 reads TGTGCCAGCACCCATCAGGGGGTGGTGGGGGAGCAGTACTTC.

The CDR3 spells CASSLMGSPLHF. The CDR3 coding sequence is TGTGCCAGCAGCTTAATGGGGTCACCCCTCCACTTT. V usage is TRBV7-2 and J usage is TRBJ1-6; no clear D. The V gene's germline CDR1 is SGHTA and CDR2 FQGNSA. The CDR3 runs 12 residues. The germline V and J ends were trimmed by 2 bases and 10 bases, with 6 bases remaining between them.

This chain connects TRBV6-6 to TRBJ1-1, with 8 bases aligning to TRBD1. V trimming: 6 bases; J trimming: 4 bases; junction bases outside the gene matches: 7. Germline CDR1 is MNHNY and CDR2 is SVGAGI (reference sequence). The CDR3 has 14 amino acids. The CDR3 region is CASSQTGGSTEAFF. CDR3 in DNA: TGTGCCAGCAGCCAAACAGGGGGATCCACTGAAGCTTTCTTT.

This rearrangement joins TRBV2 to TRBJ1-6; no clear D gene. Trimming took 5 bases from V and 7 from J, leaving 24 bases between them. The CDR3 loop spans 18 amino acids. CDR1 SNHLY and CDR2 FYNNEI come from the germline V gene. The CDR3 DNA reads TGTGCCAGCAGTACTCAAACGTCTATTGGGAATTCGAATTCACCCCTCCACTTT. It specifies CASSTQTSIGNSNSPLHF. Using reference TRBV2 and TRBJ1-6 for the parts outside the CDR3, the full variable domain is EPEVTQTPSHQVTQMGQEVILRCVPISNHLYFYWYRQILGQKVEFLVSFYNNEISEKSEIFDDQFSVERPDGSNFTLKIRSTKLEDSAMYFCASSTQTSIGNSNSPLHFGNGTRLTVT.

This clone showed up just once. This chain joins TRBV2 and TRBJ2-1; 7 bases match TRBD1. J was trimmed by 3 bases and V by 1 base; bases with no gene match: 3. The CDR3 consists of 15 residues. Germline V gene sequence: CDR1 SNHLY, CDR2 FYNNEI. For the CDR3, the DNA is TGTGCCAGCAGTGAAGTACAGGGGAACTACAATGAGCAGTTCTTC. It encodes CASSEVQGNYNEQFF.

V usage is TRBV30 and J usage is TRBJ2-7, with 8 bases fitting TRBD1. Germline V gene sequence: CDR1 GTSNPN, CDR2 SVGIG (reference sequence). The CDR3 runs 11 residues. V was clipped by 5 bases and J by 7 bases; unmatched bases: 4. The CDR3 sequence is CAWGQGGEQYF. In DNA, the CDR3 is TGTGCCTGGGGACAGGGTGGAGAGCAGTACTTC.

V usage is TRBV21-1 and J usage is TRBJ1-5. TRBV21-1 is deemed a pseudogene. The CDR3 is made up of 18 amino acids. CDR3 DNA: TGTGCCAGCAGCAAACGCCCACAGAGGGGGGATAGCAATCAGCCCCAGCATTTT. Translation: CASSKRPQRGDSNQPQHF.

The CDR3 is CASIPGSLDEQYF. The CDR3 DNA reads as TGTGCCAGCATCCCGGGGAGCCTTGACGAGCAGTACTTC. V and J are TRBV28 and TRBJ2-7; weak D call: TRBD2 (5 bases). Germline V gene lookup returns CDR1 MDHEN and CDR2 SYDVKM. The CDR3 loop spans 13 amino acids. Trimming pared 7 bases from V and 5 bases from J, leaving 15 bases between.

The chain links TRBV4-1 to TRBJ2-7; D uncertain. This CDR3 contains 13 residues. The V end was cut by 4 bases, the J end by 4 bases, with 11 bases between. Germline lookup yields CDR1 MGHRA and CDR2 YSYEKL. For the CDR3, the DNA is TGCGCCAGCAGCCCTACGACCCTTTACGAGCAGTACTTC. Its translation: CASSPTTLYEQYF.

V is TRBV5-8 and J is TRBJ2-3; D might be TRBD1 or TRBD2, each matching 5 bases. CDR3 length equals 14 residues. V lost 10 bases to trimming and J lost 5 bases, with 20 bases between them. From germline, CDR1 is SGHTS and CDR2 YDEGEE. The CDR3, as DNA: TGTGCCGGCTCTACGGGGCAACGGGGAGATACGCAGTATTTT. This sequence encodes CAGSTGQRGDTQYF.

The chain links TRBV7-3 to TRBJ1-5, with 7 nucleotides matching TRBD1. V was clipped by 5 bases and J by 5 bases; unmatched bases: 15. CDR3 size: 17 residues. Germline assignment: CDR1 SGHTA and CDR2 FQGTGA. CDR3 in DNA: TGTGCCAGCAGCCCCTCCTCTGGGACAGCGGAATATCAGCCCCAGCATTTT. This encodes CASSPSSGTAEYQPQHF.

DNA for the CDR3: TGTGCCAGCAGCTTGGGAGGGGTTACGGAGGAAGCTTTCTTT. Encoded protein: CASSLGGVTEEAFF. The genes are TRBV5-4 and TRBJ1-1, with D perhaps matching TRBD1 (5 bases). V lost 0 bases and J lost 8, with 14 bases in between. The CDR3 has 14 residues. Germline V CDR1 and CDR2: SGHNT, YYREEE (reference sequence). Supplemented by reference TRBV5-4 and TRBJ1-1, the full variable domain reads ETGVTQSPTHLIKTRGQQVTLRCSSQSGHNTVSWYQQALGQGPQFIFQYYREEENGRGNFPPRFSGLQFPNYSSELNVNALELDDSALYLCASSLGGVTEEAFFGQGTRLTVV.

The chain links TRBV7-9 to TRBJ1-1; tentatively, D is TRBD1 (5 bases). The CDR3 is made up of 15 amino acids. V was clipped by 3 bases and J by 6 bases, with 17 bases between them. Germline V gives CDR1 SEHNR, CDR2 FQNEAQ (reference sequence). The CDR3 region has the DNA TGTGCCAGCAGCTTTAGTGGGCTTGCAGGGTCTGAAGCTTTCTTT. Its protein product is CASSFSGLAGSEAFF.

For the CDR3, the DNA is TGTGCCAGTTGTTGTGATCTCTCCTACGAGCAGTACTTC. As protein: CASCCDLSYEQYF. The V and J genes are TRBV2 and TRBJ2-7, with D unclear. There are 13 residues in the CDR3. Germline loops: CDR1 SNHLY, CDR2 FYNNEI. Trimming took off 9 bases at V and 0 bases at J, with 12 bases between the two ends.

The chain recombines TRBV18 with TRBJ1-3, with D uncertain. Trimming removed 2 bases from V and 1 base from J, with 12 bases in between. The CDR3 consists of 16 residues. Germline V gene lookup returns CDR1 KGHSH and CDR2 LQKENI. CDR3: CASSPNPQFSGNTIYF. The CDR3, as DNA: TGTGCCAGCTCACCAAACCCTCAATTTTCTGGAAACACCATATATTTT.

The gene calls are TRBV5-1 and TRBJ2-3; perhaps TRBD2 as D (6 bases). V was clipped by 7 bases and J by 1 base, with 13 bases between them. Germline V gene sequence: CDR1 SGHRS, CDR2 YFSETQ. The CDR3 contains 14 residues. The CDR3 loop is CASGSWGGTDTQYF. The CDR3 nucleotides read TGCGCCAGCGGTTCCTGGGGGGGCACAGATACGCAGTATTTT.

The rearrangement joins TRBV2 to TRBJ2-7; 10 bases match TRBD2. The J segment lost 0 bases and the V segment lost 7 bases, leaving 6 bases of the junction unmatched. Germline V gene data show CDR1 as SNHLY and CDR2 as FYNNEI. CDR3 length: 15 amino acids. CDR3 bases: TGTGCCAGCACTATAGCGGGGGGCCCCTCCTACGAGCAGTACTTC. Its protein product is CASTIAGGPSYEQYF.

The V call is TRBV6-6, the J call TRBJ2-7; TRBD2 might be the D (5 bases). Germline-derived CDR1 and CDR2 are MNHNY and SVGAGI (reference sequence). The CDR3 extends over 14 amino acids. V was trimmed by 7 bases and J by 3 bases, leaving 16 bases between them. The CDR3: CASTPGSEHYEQYF. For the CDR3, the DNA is TGTGCCAGCACCCCGGGTAGCGAACACTACGAGCAGTACTTC.

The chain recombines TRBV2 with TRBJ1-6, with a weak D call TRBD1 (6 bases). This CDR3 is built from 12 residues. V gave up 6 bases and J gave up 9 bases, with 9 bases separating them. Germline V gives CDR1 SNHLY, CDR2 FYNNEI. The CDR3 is CASSTGSSPLHF. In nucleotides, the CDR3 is TGTGCCAGCAGCACAGGGTCTTCACCCCTCCACTTT. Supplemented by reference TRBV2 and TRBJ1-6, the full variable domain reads EPEVTQTPSHQVTQMGQEVILRCVPISNHLYFYWYRQILGQKVEFLVSFYNNEISEKSEIFDDQFSVERPDGSNFTLKIRSTKLEDSAMYFCASSTGSSPLHFGNGTRLTVT.

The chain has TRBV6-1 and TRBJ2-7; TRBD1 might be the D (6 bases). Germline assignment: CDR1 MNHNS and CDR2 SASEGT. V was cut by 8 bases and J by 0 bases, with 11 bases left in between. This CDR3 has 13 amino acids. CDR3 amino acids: CASGWDTSYEQYF. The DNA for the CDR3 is TGTGCCAGCGGATGGGACACCTCCTACGAGCAGTACTTC.

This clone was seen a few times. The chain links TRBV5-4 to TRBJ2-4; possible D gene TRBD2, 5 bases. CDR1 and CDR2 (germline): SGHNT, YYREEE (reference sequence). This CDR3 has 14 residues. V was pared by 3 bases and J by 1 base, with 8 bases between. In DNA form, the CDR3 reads TGTGCCAGCAGCTCCGGGGAGGCCAAAAACATTCAGTACTTC. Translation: CASSSGEAKNIQYF.

CDR3 sequence reads: CASSLEGLVYNEQFF. The CDR3 DNA reads TGCGCCAGCAGCTTGGAAGGGTTGGTATACAATGAGCAGTTCTTC. The chain has TRBV5-1 and TRBJ2-1, with D hard to call. V was trimmed by 0 bases and J by 4 bases, leaving 11 bases between them. The CDR3 has 15 amino acids. Germline V gene sequence: CDR1 SGHRS, CDR2 YFSETQ.

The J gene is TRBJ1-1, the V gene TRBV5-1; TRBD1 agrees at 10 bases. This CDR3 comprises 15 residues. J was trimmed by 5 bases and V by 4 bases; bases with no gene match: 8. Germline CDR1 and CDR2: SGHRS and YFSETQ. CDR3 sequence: CASSGTGARGTEAFF. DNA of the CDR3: TGCGCCAGCAGCGGGACAGGGGCTCGAGGGACTGAAGCTTTCTTT.

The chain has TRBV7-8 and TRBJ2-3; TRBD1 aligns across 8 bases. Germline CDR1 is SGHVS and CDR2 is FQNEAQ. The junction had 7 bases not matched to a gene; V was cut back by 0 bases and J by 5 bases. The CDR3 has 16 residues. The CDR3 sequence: CASSLADRGNGDTQYF. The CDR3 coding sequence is TGTGCCAGCAGCTTAGCTGACAGGGGAAACGGAGATACGCAGTATTTT.

The chain's CDR3 is CAPDRGFEGNTEAFF. In DNA form, the CDR3 reads TGTGCCCCCGACCGTGGGTTCGAGGGGAACACTGAAGCTTTCTTT. V and J are TRBV2 and TRBJ1-1; no reliable D call. The germline gives CDR1 SNHLY, CDR2 FYNNEI. This CDR3 region has 15 residues. The V and J ends lost 11 bases and 1 base respectively, with 20 bases between them.

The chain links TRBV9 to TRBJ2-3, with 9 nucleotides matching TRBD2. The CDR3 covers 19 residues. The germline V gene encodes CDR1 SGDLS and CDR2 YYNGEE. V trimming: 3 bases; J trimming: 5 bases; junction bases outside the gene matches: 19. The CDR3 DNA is TGTGCCAGCAGCGAGAGACCTCCGGGGGGGCTAGCGGGGCAAGATACGCAGTATTTT. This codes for CASSERPPGGLAGQDTQYF.

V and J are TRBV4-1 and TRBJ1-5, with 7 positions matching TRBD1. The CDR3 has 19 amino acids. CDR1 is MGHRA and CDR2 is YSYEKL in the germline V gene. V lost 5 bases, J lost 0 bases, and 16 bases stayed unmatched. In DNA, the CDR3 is TGCGCCAGCAGCACACGGGAGGGGGGACAGACCTATAGCAATCAGCCCCAGCATTTT. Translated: CASSTREGGQTYSNQPQHF.

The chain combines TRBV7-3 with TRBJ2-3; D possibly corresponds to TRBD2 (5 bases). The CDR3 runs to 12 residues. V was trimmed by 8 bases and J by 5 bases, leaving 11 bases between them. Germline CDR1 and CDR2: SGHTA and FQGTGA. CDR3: CASGRAGDTQYF. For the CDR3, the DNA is TGTGCCAGCGGTAGGGCGGGAGATACGCAGTATTTT.

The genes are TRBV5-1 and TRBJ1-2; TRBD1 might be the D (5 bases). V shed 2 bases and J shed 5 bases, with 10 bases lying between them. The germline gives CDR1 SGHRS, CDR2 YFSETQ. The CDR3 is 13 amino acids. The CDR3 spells CASSLRTNYGYTF. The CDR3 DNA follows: TGCGCCAGCAGCTTAAGGACAAATTATGGCTACACCTTC.

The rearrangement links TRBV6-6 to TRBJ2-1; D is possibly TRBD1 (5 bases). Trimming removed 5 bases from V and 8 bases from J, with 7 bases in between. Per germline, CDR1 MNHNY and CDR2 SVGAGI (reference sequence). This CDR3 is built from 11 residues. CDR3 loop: CASSRGDEQFF. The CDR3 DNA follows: TGTGCCAGCAGTAGGGGCGATGAGCAGTTCTTC.

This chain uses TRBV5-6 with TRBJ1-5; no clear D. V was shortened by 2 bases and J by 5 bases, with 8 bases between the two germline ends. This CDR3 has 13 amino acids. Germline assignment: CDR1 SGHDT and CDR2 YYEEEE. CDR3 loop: CASSLQGHQPQHF. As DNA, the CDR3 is TGTGCCAGCAGCTTACAAGGGCATCAGCCCCAGCATTTT.

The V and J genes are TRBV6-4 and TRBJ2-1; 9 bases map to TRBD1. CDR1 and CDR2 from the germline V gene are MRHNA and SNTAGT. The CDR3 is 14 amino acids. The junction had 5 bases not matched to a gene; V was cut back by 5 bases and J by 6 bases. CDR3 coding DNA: TGTGCCAGCAGTAAACAGGGGGCTAGCAATGAGCAGTTCTTC. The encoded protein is CASSKQGASNEQFF.